This TCR beta chain was captured in a study of blood T cell repertoires in COVID-19. Participant age was roughly 18 to 90 years, and participants resided in roughly 25 US areas. Libraries were prepared by immunoSEQ multiplex PCR; TCRdb keeps only in-frame clonotypes and omits some of them. The sample consists of 200,000 or so clones, about 90% of them appearing once. The germline V and J ends were trimmed by 7 bases and 4 bases, with 4 bases remaining between them. Germline CDR1 KGHDR, CDR2 SFDVKD. This CDR3 contains 11 residues. This sequence was found in a woman between 18 and 29 years old who had recovered from COVID-19. V and J are TRBV24-1 and TRBJ2-1; no clear D. Sequencing was carried out using PBMCs or T cells enriched from blood (not recorded which). The CDR3 DNA reads TGTGCCACCAGCCTATACAATGAGCAGTTCTTC. Translation gives CATSLYNEQFF.